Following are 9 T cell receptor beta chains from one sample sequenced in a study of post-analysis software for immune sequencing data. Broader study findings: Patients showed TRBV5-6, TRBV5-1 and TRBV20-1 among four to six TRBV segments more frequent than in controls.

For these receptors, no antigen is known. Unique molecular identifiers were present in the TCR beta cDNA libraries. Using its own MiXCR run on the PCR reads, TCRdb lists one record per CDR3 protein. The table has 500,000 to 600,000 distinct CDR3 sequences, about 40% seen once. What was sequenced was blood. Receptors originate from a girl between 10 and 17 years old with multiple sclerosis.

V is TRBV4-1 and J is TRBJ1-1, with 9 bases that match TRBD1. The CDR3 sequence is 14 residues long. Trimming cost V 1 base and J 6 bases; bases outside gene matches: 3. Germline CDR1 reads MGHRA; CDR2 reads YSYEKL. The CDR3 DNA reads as TGCGCCAGCAGCCAAGCCTGGGACAGGGCTGAAGCTTTCTTT. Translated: CASSQAWDRAEAFF.

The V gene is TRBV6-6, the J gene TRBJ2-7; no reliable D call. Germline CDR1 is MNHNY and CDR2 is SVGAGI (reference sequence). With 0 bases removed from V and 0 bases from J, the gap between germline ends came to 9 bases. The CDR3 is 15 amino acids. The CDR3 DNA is TGTGCCAGCAGTTACTCCTCCGAGAGCTCCTACGAGCAGTACTTC. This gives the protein CASSYSSESSYEQYF.

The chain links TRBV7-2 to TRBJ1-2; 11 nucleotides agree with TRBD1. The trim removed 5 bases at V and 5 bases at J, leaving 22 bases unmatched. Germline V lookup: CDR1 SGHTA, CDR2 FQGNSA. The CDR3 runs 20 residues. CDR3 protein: CASSALLGARTGGFRYGYTF. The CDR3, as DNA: TGTGCCAGCAGCGCTCTCCTGGGCGCCCGGACAGGGGGCTTTCGGTATGGCTACACCTTC.

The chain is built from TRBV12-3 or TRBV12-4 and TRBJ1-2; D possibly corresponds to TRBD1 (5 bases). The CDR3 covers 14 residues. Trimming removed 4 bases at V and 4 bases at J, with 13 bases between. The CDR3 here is CASSWGRALYGYTF. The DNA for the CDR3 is TGTGCCAGCAGTTGGGGCAGGGCCCTCTATGGCTACACCTTC.

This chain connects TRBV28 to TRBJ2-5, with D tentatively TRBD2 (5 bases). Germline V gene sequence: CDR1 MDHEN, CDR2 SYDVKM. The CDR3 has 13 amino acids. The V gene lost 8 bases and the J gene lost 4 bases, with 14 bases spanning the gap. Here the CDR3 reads CASLTYEGETQYF. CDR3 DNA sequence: TGTGCCAGCCTAACGTATGAGGGAGAGACCCAGTACTTC. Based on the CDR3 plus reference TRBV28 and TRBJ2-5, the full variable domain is DVKVTQSSRYLVKRTGEKVFLECVQDMDHENMFWYRQDPGLGLRLIYFSYDVKMKEKGDIPEGYSVSREKKERFSLILESASTNQTSMYLCASLTYEGETQYFGPGTRLLVL.

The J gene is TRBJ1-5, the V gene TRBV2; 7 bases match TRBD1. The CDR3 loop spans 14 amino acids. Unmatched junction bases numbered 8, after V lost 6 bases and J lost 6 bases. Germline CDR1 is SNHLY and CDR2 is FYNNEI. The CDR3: CASRNRGLSQPQHF. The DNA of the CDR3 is TGTGCCAGCAGGAACAGGGGACTGAGTCAGCCCCAGCATTTT.

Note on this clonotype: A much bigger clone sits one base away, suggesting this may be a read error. In nucleotides, the CDR3 is TGCAGTGCTAGAGATCTCGAGCGGGGCCAGACAAGTGAGCAGTTCTTC. Its translation: CSARDLERGQTSEQFF. The J gene is TRBJ2-1, the V gene TRBV20-1; 7 nucleotides agree with TRBD2. Germline V gene data show CDR1 as DFQATT and CDR2 as SNEGSKA (reference sequence). The CDR3 has 16 residues. V lost 0 bases to trimming and J lost 9 bases; unmatched junction nucleotides: 14.

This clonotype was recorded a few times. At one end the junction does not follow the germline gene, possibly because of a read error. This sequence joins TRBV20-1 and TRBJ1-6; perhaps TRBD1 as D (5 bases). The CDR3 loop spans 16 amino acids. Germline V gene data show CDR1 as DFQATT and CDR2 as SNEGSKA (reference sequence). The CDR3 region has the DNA TGCAGTGCTAGAGAGAGGGGAAGCTCCTATAATTCACCCCCCCACTTT. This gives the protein CSARERGSSYNSPPHF.

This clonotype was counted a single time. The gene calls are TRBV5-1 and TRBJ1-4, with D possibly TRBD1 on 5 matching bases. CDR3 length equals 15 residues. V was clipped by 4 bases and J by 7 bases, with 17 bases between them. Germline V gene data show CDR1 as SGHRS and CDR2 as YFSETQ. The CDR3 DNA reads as TGCGCCAGCAGCACGGGACCCGGAAAGGGTGAAAAACTGTTTTTT. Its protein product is CASSTGPGKGEKLFF. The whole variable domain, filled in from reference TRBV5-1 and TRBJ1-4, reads KAGVTQTPRYLIKTRGQQVTLSCSPISGHRSVSWYQQTPGQGLQFLFEYFSETQRNKGNFPGRFSGRQFSNSRSEMNVSTLELGDSALYLCASSTGPGKGEKLFFGSGTQLSVL.